These 29 T cell receptor beta chains share one sample of origin, sequenced in a study of T cell responses to AZD1222 COVID-19 vaccine. Repertoires were generated with immunoSEQ multiplex PCR, while TCRdb's copy carries only in-frame clones and drops some. Among around 140,000 clones, about 92% were seen once, and the ten largest hold around 10%. The source was peripheral blood, collected after recovery from COVID-19. The receptor set was obtained from an adult who had recovered from COVID-19.

This clone was recorded only once. The DNA of the CDR3 is TGTGCCAGCTCATTGGGTTCCTCCGGCTATGGCTACACCTTC. Translation: CASSLGSSGYGYTF. This chain links TRBV9 with TRBJ1-2; D is uncertain. V was clipped by 7 bases and J by 4 bases, with 17 bases between them. The CDR3 spans 14 residues. Germline CDR1 and CDR2: SGDLS and YYNGEE.

This sequence joins TRBV6-4 and TRBJ2-5, with D possibly being TRBD2 (5 bases). Trimming stripped 7 bases from V and 1 base from J, with 13 bases between. In germline, CDR1 is MRHNA, CDR2 SNTAGT. The CDR3 sequence is 14 residues long. The CDR3 sequence is CASTPRDCQETQYF. CDR3 DNA: TGTGCCAGCACCCCTCGGGATTGCCAAGAGACCCAGTACTTC.

This rearrangement joins TRBV5-6 to TRBJ1-1; D uncertain. The germline V gene has CDR1 SGHDT and CDR2 YYEEEE. V was pared by 1 base and J by 1 base, with 8 bases between. This CDR3 is built from 14 residues. This CDR3 reads CASSLSGENTEAFF. The CDR3 DNA follows: TGTGCCAGCAGCTTGTCAGGCGAGAACACTGAAGCTTTCTTT.

The chain carries TRBV6-5 and TRBJ2-4; a possible D gene is TRBD1 (7 bases). With 2 bases removed from V and 4 bases from J, the gap between germline ends came to 12 bases. The CDR3 is 15 amino acids. Germline loops: CDR1 MNHEY, CDR2 SVGAGI. The CDR3 region has the DNA TGTGCCAGCAGTTACGGGGGGACAGAAAAAAACATTCAGTACTTC. Its translation: CASSYGGTEKNIQYF.

This clone was recorded once. This chain joins TRBV19 and TRBJ1-5; tentatively, D is TRBD1 (5 bases). CDR3 length equals 18 residues. V lost 6 bases to trimming and J lost 5 bases, with 26 bases between them. CDR1 and CDR2 from the germline V gene are LNHDA and SQIVND (reference sequence). The CDR3 coding sequence is TGTGCCAGTAGCGCCCGGGGCTGGAAGGGGCAAGGGGATCAGCCCCAGCATTTT. Translation: CASSARGWKGQGDQPQHF.

This clone appeared once. The genes are TRBV18 and TRBJ2-7, with D possibly matching TRBD2 (6 bases). The CDR3 contains 15 residues. Germline CDR1 reads KGHSH; CDR2 reads LQKENI. V was clipped by 2 bases and J by 5 bases, with 16 bases between them. The CDR3 spells CASSPTGGDGHEQYF. The CDR3 nucleotides read TGTGCCAGCTCACCAACAGGCGGGGATGGACACGAGCAGTACTTC.

The chain uses TRBV19 and TRBJ2-1; 9 bases line up with TRBD1. Germline V lookup: CDR1 LNHDA, CDR2 SQIVND (reference sequence). The trim removed 2 bases at V and 7 bases at J, leaving 3 bases unmatched. The CDR3 contains 14 residues. Written as DNA, the CDR3 is TGTGCCAGTAGTATATGGGACAGGGCGAATGAGCAGTTCTTC. Translated, it gives CASSIWDRANEQFF.

V is TRBV12-3 or TRBV12-4 and J is TRBJ2-7; D unresolved. Trimming shortened V by 5 bases and J by 3 bases, and 8 bases separated the two germline ends. The CDR3 sequence is 12 residues long. CDR3 nucleotide sequence: TGTGCCAGCAGTGAACAGATCTACGAGCAGTACTTC. Amino acids: CASSEQIYEQYF.

The chain joins TRBV5-1 to TRBJ1-5; no reliable D call. V gave up 0 bases and J gave up 1 base, with 11 bases separating them. Germline CDR1 and CDR2: SGHRS and YFSETQ. This CDR3 comprises 16 residues. The CDR3 nucleotides read TGCGCCAGCAGCTTGGGTGTGTCGGGGAGCAATCAGCCCCAGCATTTT. It specifies CASSLGVSGSNQPQHF.

The rearrangement links TRBV9 to TRBJ1-4, with D possibly TRBD1 on 5 matching bases. Germline V gene lookup returns CDR1 SGDLS and CDR2 YYNGEE. The CDR3 consists of 15 residues. Trimming shortened V by 3 bases and J by 2 bases, and 11 bases separated the two germline ends. Written as DNA, the CDR3 is TGTGCCAGCAGCGCCGGGACCCTCACTAATGAAAAACTGTTTTTT. It specifies CASSAGTLTNEKLFF. Supplemented by reference TRBV9 and TRBJ1-4, the full variable domain reads DSGVTQTPKHLITATGQRVTLRCSPRSGDLSVYWYQQSLDQGLQFLIQYYNGEERAKGNILERFSAQQFPDLHSELNLSSLELGDSALYFCASSAGTLTNEKLFFGSGTQLSVL.

The CDR3 bases are TGCAGCGTTGAAGATGCGTCTAGCGCCCAGAAAGAGCAGTTCTTC. As protein: CSVEDASSAQKEQFF. J is TRBJ2-1 and V is TRBV29-1, with a tentative D call TRBD2 (6 bases). The CDR3 extends over 15 amino acids. Trimming cost V 0 bases and J 10 bases, with 19 bases left between them. Germline lookup yields CDR1 SQVTM and CDR2 ANQGSEA.

The V and J genes are TRBV2 and TRBJ2-2; possible D gene TRBD2, 6 bases. Trimming shortened V by 2 bases and J by 5 bases, and 15 bases separated the two germline ends. This CDR3 is 16 amino acids long. Germline V lookup: CDR1 SNHLY, CDR2 FYNNEI. CDR3 in amino acids: CASSETAGSRTGELFF. CDR3 nucleotides: TGTGCCAGCAGTGAAACGGCGGGAAGTAGAACCGGGGAGCTGTTTTTT. Drawing the rest from reference TRBV2 and TRBJ2-2, the complete variable domain is EPEVTQTPSHQVTQMGQEVILRCVPISNHLYFYWYRQILGQKVEFLVSFYNNEISEKSEIFDDQFSVERPDGSNFTLKIRSTKLEDSAMYFCASSETAGSRTGELFFGEGSRLTVL.

The J gene is TRBJ1-1, the V gene TRBV19; 9 bases line up with TRBD1. V lost 9 bases and J lost 4; bases outside the gene matches: 6. Germline V CDR1 and CDR2: LNHDA, SQIVND (reference sequence). The CDR3 totals 13 residues. The chain's CDR3 is CASQQGAGTEAFF. As DNA, the CDR3 is TGTGCCAGCCAACAGGGGGCAGGCACTGAAGCTTTCTTT.

The V and J genes are TRBV2 and TRBJ1-5; D unclear. V lost 1 base, J lost 10 bases, and 8 bases lay in between. Germline-derived CDR1 and CDR2 are SNHLY and FYNNEI. The CDR3 consists of 12 residues. CDR3 amino acids: CASSEGQIPQHF. DNA for the CDR3: TGTGCCAGCAGTGAAGGTCAGATACCCCAGCATTTT.

V and J are TRBV14 and TRBJ2-2, with TRBD2 identical over 10 bases. The CDR3 is 16 residues long. V gave up 5 bases and J gave up 4 bases; unmatched junction bases: 7. From germline, CDR1 is SGHDN and CDR2 FVKESK. This chain's CDR3 is CASSSRLAGFTGELFF. The CDR3 DNA sequence: TGTGCCAGCAGCTCTCGACTAGCGGGTTTCACCGGGGAGCTGTTTTTT.

The chain employs TRBV21-1 and TRBJ2-7; TRBD1 is taken as the D call from the table, unchecked against the DNA. TRBV21-1 is designated a pseudogene. This CDR3 contains 10 residues. CDR3 region: CASSETEQYF. The CDR3, as DNA: TGTGCCAGCAGCGAGACAGAGCAGTACTTC.

The chain joins TRBV27 to TRBJ2-6; TRBD1 is a possible D gene (6 bases). The germline V gene encodes CDR1 MNHEY and CDR2 SMNVEV (reference sequence). The germline V and J ends were trimmed by 3 bases and 0 bases, with 12 bases remaining between them. The CDR3 length is 17 residues. In DNA, the CDR3 is TGTGCCAGCAGTTTCGAGGGACACCACTCTGGGGCCAACGTCCTGACTTTC. Translation gives CASSFEGHHSGANVLTF.

The chain couples TRBV6-5 to TRBJ2-7, with D maybe TRBD2 (7 bases). Trimming shortened V by 6 bases and J by 5 bases, and 17 bases separated the two germline ends. Germline CDR1 and CDR2: MNHEY and SVGAGI. The CDR3 covers 14 residues. CDR3 sequence (DNA): TGTGCCAGCAGCTTCGGGGGGCCCCCTGACGAGCAGTACTTC. Amino acid sequence: CASSFGGPPDEQYF.

V usage is TRBV15 and J usage is TRBJ2-1, with a tentative D call TRBD1 (5 bases). The CDR3 sequence is 14 residues long. Germline CDR1 and CDR2: LNHNV and YYDKDF (reference sequence). The germline V and J ends were trimmed by 5 bases and 4 bases, with 12 bases remaining between them. The CDR3 reads CATSWGMDYNEQFF. The DNA for the CDR3 is TGTGCCACCAGCTGGGGCATGGATTACAATGAGCAGTTCTTC.

The rearrangement links TRBV9 to TRBJ1-1, with D uncertain. The CDR3 covers 15 residues. The germline CDR1 and CDR2 sequences are SGDLS and YYNGEE. Trimming stripped 0 bases from V and 10 bases from J, with 19 bases between. This chain's CDR3 is CASSVASRPALGAFF. The CDR3 DNA reads as TGTGCCAGCAGCGTAGCTTCAAGGCCGGCCCTGGGAGCTTTCTTT.

This chain connects TRBV27 to TRBJ2-7; the D gene is possibly TRBD1 (6 bases). The V gene lost 6 bases and the J gene lost 3 bases, with 18 bases spanning the gap. Germline V gene sequence: CDR1 MNHEY, CDR2 SMNVEV (reference sequence). This CDR3 region has 15 residues. CDR3 sequence (DNA): TGTGCCAGCAGCCCCTCCGTAGGACAGCTCTACGAGCAGTACTTC. Amino acid sequence: CASSPSVGQLYEQYF.

The J gene is TRBJ1-1, the V gene TRBV7-9; 10 bases match TRBD1. CDR1 is SEHNR and CDR2 is FQNEAQ in the germline V gene (reference sequence). Germline trimming cut 4 bases from V and 5 bases from J; bases unmatched to any gene: 1. The CDR3 spans 13 residues. The CDR3 nucleotides are TGTGCCAGCAGCTGGGACAGGGGAACTGAAGCTTTCTTT. It yields the protein CASSWDRGTEAFF.

The chain is built from TRBV6-5 and TRBJ1-3; unclear D gene. Trimming left V 2 bases short and J 0 bases short, with 11 bases between. This CDR3 spans 16 amino acids. The germline V gene encodes CDR1 MNHEY and CDR2 SVGAGI. DNA of the CDR3: TGTGCCAGCAGTTACCCAGCCCGTCACTCTGGAAACACCATATATTTT. This translates into CASSYPARHSGNTIYF.

This clone appeared a single time. The rearrangement links TRBV6-6 to TRBJ2-5, with D possibly being TRBD2 (5 bases). The CDR3 is made up of 15 amino acids. Germline-derived CDR1 and CDR2 are MNHNY and SVGAGI (reference sequence). V was cut by 2 bases and J by 5 bases, with 15 bases left in between. The CDR3 DNA sequence: TGTGCCAGCAGTTACCCCGAGCTAGCTGGGGAGACCCAGTACTTC. Translating it yields CASSYPELAGETQYF.

This clone was detected a few times. This chain connects TRBV10-2 to TRBJ2-7; D possibly corresponds to TRBD1 (6 bases). The CDR3 has 12 amino acids. Trimming cost V 8 bases and J 6 bases, with 14 bases left between them. CDR1 is WSHSY, CDR2 SAAADI, per germline. The CDR3 loop reads CASSGRGVEQYF. The CDR3 coding sequence is TGCGCCAGCTCGGGCAGGGGAGTCGAGCAGTACTTC.

The chain couples TRBV11-2 to TRBJ2-2; no firm D call. Germline V gene data show CDR1 as SGHAT and CDR2 as FQNNGV. This CDR3 is 16 amino acids long. With 1 base removed from V and 2 bases from J, the gap between germline ends came to 11 bases. The CDR3, as DNA: TGTGCCAGCAGCTTAGTCCGGCAGCTAAACACCGGGGAGCTGTTTTTT. Encoded protein: CASSLVRQLNTGELFF.

The rearrangement links TRBV11-3 to TRBJ2-3; 13 nucleotides align to TRBD2. This CDR3 is built from 16 residues. Germline V gene lookup returns CDR1 SGHNT and CDR2 YENEEA. Losses at the gene ends were 5 bases for V and 6 bases for J; bases not matched to a gene: 8. The CDR3, as DNA: TGTGCCAGCAGCACCCGGACTAGCGGGAGTAGGGATACGCAGTATTTT. It translates to CASSTRTSGSRDTQYF.

The chain links TRBV2 to TRBJ1-5; TRBD1 aligns across 9 bases. The V segment lost 7 bases and the J segment 2 bases; nucleotides outside the gene matches: 6. The CDR3 spans 15 residues. The germline gives CDR1 SNHLY, CDR2 FYNNEI. The CDR3 nucleotides are TGTGCCAGCACCGGGGACAGGGCGGGCAATCAGCCCCAGCATTTT. It is translated as CASTGDRAGNQPQHF.

This chain connects TRBV27 to TRBJ2-2; possibly TRBD1 for D (5 bases). Looked up from germline, CDR1 is MNHEY and CDR2 is SMNVEV (reference sequence). V lost 3 bases, J lost 4 bases, and 12 bases lay in between. The CDR3 runs to 15 residues. The CDR3 loop reads CASSLRQGPTGELFF. The CDR3 region has the DNA TGTGCCAGCAGTTTGCGGCAGGGTCCCACCGGGGAGCTGTTTTTT.